The 17 T cell receptor beta chains reported below all come from one sample, sequenced in a study of beta chain features in type 1 diabetes. Regarding the study as a whole: TCRB CDR3s were moderately but significantly shorter in Type 1 diabetes patients in all four CD4+ subsets.

Sequencing targeted expressed TCRB transcripts, as all isolated RNA had been reverse transcribed. Only in-frame clones appear in the TCRdb table, and some are missing; sequencing was by immunoSEQ multiplex PCR. The sample yields under 150,000 clones, approximately 15% seen once. No cognate antigen is known for these TCRs. The sequenced sample was central memory CD4+ T cells from blood. These receptors were obtained from a man aged 18-30 years with type 1 diabetes.

The gene calls are TRBV5-4 and TRBJ1-2; maybe TRBD1 (5 bases). Germline V lookup: CDR1 SGHNT, CDR2 YYREEE (reference sequence). The CDR3 has 16 amino acids. V lost 3 bases and J 2 bases, leaving 17 bases between the germline ends. The CDR3 coding sequence is TGTGCCAGCAGCTCCCCTTCAGGGACGGTGAACTATGGCTACACCTTC. Protein product: CASSSPSGTVNYGYTF.

This chain uses TRBV7-2 with TRBJ2-1; 11 positions match TRBD2. Germline V gene sequence: CDR1 SGHTA, CDR2 FQGNSA. This CDR3 spans 17 amino acids. V lost 3 bases, J lost 2 bases, and 6 bases stayed unmatched. CDR3 in amino acids: CASSFGTSGGTYNEQFF. The DNA of the CDR3 is TGTGCCAGCAGCTTCGGTACTAGCGGGGGTACCTACAATGAGCAGTTCTTC. The full variable domain, with the rest looked up from reference TRBV7-2 and TRBJ2-1, is GAGVSQSPSNKVTEKGKDVELRCDPISGHTALYWYRQSLGQGLEFLIYFQGNSAPDKSGLPSDRFSAERTGGSVSTLTIQRTQQEDSAVYLCASSFGTSGGTYNEQFFGPGTRLTVL.

This clone turned up a few times. This chain uses TRBV2 with TRBJ2-1, with unresolved D. The germline CDR1 and CDR2 sequences are SNHLY and FYNNEI. V was clipped by 5 bases and J by 6 bases, with 20 bases between them. The CDR3 is 16 residues long. The CDR3 reads CASSPYFRYGSNEQFF. CDR3 DNA sequence: TGTGCCAGCAGTCCCTACTTCCGATACGGTTCCAATGAGCAGTTCTTC.

This clone came up a few times. V gene TRBV30 combines with J gene TRBJ2-5; the D is unclear. V gave up 1 base and J gave up 1 base, with 1 base separating them. This CDR3 has 11 residues. CDR1 is GTSNPN and CDR2 is SVGIG in the germline V gene (reference sequence). The CDR3 loop is CAWSAQETQYF. Written as DNA, the CDR3 is TGTGCCTGGAGTGCCCAAGAGACCCAGTACTTC.

Of note for this clone: A far larger clone is a single base away, which makes a read error likely. The chain combines TRBV29-1 with TRBJ1-2, with D unresolved. The CDR3 has 14 residues. From germline, CDR1 is SQVTM and CDR2 ANQGSEA. The CDR3: CCVEDGFPNYGYTF. The CDR3 DNA reads TGCTGCGTTGAAGACGGGTTTCCCAACTATGGCTACACCTTC.

This clone came up a few times. The chain links TRBV14 to TRBJ1-2; 10 nucleotides align to TRBD1. Germline V gives CDR1 SGHDN, CDR2 FVKESK. The CDR3 consists of 14 residues. The CDR3 nucleotides read TGTCCCTTGGACAGGGGGGGTTCTAACTATGGCTACACCTTC. Translation gives CPLDRGGSNYGYTF.

This chain connects TRBV30 to TRBJ1-5; D is unclear. The CDR3 loop spans 14 amino acids. Deletions cut 0 bases from V and 2 bases from J, with 8 bases between. CDR1 is GTSNPN, CDR2 SVGIG, per germline (reference sequence). CDR3 residues: CAWSVDGGNQPQHF. Written as DNA, the CDR3 is TGTGCCTGGAGTGTCGACGGAGGCAATCAGCCCCAGCATTTT.

This chain connects TRBV25-1 to TRBJ2-7; the D is unclear. Trimming took off 3 bases at V and 1 base at J, with 10 bases between the two ends. Germline V gives CDR1 MGHDK, CDR2 SYGVNS. The CDR3 is 14 residues long. CDR3 sequence reads: CASSDQLGSYEQYF. The CDR3 bases are TGTGCCAGCAGTGATCAGCTTGGTTCCTACGAGCAGTACTTC.

The chain carries TRBV7-2 and TRBJ2-3; D unresolved. The CDR3 sequence is 14 residues long. The germline V gene encodes CDR1 SGHTA and CDR2 FQGNSA. Trimming removed 5 bases from V and 2 bases from J, with 11 bases in between. The CDR3 DNA reads TGTGCCAGCAGCCTGGGCATAAACACAGATACGCAGTATTTT. Protein: CASSLGINTDTQYF.

The V call is TRBV11-2, the J call TRBJ2-5; 13 bases match TRBD2. The CDR3 runs 17 residues. Germline V lookup: CDR1 SGHAT, CDR2 FQNNGV. V lost 6 bases and J lost 5; bases outside the gene matches: 12. CDR3 amino acids: CASRAGTSGTPWETQYF. CDR3 DNA sequence: TGTGCCAGCAGGGCGGGGACTAGCGGGACTCCCTGGGAGACCCAGTACTTC.

This clone was counted a few times. This chain connects TRBV4-1 to TRBJ1-2; D remains ambiguous. The CDR3 covers 15 residues. The V gene's germline CDR1 is MGHRA and CDR2 YSYEKL. Trimming took 0 bases from V and 8 from J, leaving 16 bases between them. CDR3 DNA sequence: TGCGCCAGCAGCCAAGATGAAACGCTTGTTGTGGGCTACACCTTC. This sequence encodes CASSQDETLVVGYTF.

This clone was counted a few times. V usage is TRBV18 and J usage is TRBJ2-6; a possible D gene is TRBD2 (5 bases). Germline V gene lookup returns CDR1 KGHSH and CDR2 LQKENI. V lost 8 bases and J lost 0, with 17 bases in between. The CDR3 length is 17 residues. This CDR3 is CASPREGGSSGANVLTF. CDR3 sequence (DNA): TGTGCCAGCCCCCGGGAAGGCGGTAGCTCTGGGGCCAACGTCCTGACTTTC.

This clone was found a few times. One base away lies a much larger clone, so this may be a sequencing read error. This chain links TRBV30 with TRBJ2-7; no firm D call. Germline V gene lookup returns CDR1 GTSNPN and CDR2 SVGIG (reference sequence). The CDR3 covers 13 residues. CDR3 loop: CAWRVPTGDEQYF. The CDR3 coding sequence is TGTGCCTGGCGTGTACCGACTGGAGACGAGCAGTACTTC.

This chain uses TRBV5-4 with TRBJ2-1; 9 nucleotides match TRBD1. Germline-derived CDR1 and CDR2 are SGHNT and YYREEE (reference sequence). The V gene end was trimmed by 4 bases and the J gene end by 3 bases; junction bases not matched to a gene: 14. This CDR3 has 18 amino acids. The CDR3, as DNA: TGTGCCAGCAGCCGGTCCTTACAGGGGGCAACCCTCTACAATGAGCAGTTCTTC. This gives the protein CASSRSLQGATLYNEQFF.

In its sample, this clone was seen a few times. This chain uses TRBV5-4 with TRBJ2-5; D ambiguous. Trimming shortened V by 0 bases and J by 5 bases, and 14 bases separated the two germline ends. The CDR3 loop spans 15 amino acids. Germline assignment: CDR1 SGHNT and CDR2 YYREEE (reference sequence). CDR3 sequence reads: CASSLERSLGETQYF. The CDR3 DNA is TGTGCCAGCAGCTTGGAACGGTCCCTGGGGGAGACCCAGTACTTC.

This clone occurred a few times. This chain joins TRBV6-6 and TRBJ1-1; 7 bases are a match to TRBD1. The V gene end was trimmed by 7 bases and the J gene end by 4 bases; junction bases not matched to a gene: 9. The CDR3 sequence is 14 residues long. The V gene's germline CDR1 is MNHNY and CDR2 SVGAGI (reference sequence). CDR3 DNA: TGTGCCAGCAACCCGGGACAGCAACCCACTGAAGCTTTCTTT. Its translation: CASNPGQQPTEAFF.

This clone was counted a few times. The chain employs TRBV7-2 and TRBJ2-7, with TRBD2 matching 7 bases. The CDR3 runs 14 residues. The V segment lost 5 bases and the J segment 6 bases; nucleotides outside the gene matches: 10. Germline loops: CDR1 SGHTA, CDR2 FQGNSA. Written as DNA, the CDR3 is TGTGCCAGCAGCCCCCAGACTAGCTCGGGCGAGCAGTACTTC. It encodes CASSPQTSSGEQYF.